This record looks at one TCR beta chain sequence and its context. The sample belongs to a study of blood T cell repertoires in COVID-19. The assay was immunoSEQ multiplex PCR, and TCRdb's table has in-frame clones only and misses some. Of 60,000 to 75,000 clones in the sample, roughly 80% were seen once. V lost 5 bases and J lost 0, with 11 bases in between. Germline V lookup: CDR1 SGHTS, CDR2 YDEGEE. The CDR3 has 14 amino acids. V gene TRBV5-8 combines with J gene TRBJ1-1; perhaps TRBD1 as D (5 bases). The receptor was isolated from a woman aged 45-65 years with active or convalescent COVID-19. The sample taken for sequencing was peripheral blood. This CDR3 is CASRRTRMNTEAFF. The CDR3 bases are TGTGCCAGCAGGCGGACACGGATGAACACTGAAGCTTTCTTT.